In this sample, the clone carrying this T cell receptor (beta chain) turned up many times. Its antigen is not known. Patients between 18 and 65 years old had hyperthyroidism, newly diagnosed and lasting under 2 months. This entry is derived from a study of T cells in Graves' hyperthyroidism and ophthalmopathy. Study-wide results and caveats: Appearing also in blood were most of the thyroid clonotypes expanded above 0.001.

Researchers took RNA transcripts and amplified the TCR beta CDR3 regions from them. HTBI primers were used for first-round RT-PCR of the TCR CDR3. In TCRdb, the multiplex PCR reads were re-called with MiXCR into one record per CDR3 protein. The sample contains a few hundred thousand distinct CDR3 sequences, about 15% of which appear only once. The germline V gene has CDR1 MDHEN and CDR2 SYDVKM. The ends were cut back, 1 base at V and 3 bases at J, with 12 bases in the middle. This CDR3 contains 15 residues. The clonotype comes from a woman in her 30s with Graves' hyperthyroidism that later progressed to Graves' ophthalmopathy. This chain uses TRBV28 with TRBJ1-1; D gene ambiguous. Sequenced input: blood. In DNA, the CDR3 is TGTGCCAGCAGTTTATTGTCCCTTACTGACACTGAAGCTTTCTTT. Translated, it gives CASSLLSLTDTEAFF.